Below are 5 T cell receptor beta chains sequenced from a single sample in a study of cytomegalovirus exposure and HLA in healthy donors. The PCR used 60 Vbeta and 13 Jbeta primers. Method: immunoSEQ multiplex PCR; TCRdb's copy keeps in-frame clones and lacks some. The table has a few hundred thousand clones, about nine tenths seen once. The sequencing input was PBMCs. These receptors came from a girl aged 2 to 9 in good health and CMV-seronegative.

The chain uses TRBV9 and TRBJ1-1, with D perhaps TRBD1 (6 bases). The CDR3 length is 14 residues. V lost 3 bases and J 5 bases, leaving 14 bases between the germline ends. CDR1 and CDR2 from the germline V gene are SGDLS and YYNGEE. The CDR3 loop is CASSATGLLTEAFF. CDR3 nucleotide sequence: TGTGCCAGCAGCGCAACAGGGTTATTGACTGAAGCTTTCTTT.

Here the CDR3 reads CASTRQGSTDTQYF. DNA of the CDR3: TGTGCCAGCACCCGACAGGGGAGCACAGATACGCAGTATTTT. This chain joins TRBV7-9 and TRBJ2-3; the match to TRBD1 covers 8 bases. Trimming removed 7 bases from V and 0 bases from J; junction bases left unmatched: 3. CDR1 and CDR2 (germline): SEHNR, FQNEAQ (reference sequence). The CDR3 runs to 14 residues.

This clone was recorded once. This chain connects TRBV20-1 to TRBJ2-3, with D uncertain. This CDR3 spans 11 amino acids. Trimming left V 5 bases short and J 7 bases short, with 10 bases between. Looked up from germline, CDR1 is DFQATT and CDR2 is SNEGSKA (reference sequence). Written as DNA, the CDR3 is TGCAGTGCTGGTTCAGATAATACGCAGTATTTT. This translates into CSAGSDNTQYF.

A single count supports this clone. The chain combines TRBV30 with TRBJ2-1; 10 bases are a match to TRBD2. Germline loops: CDR1 GTSNPN, CDR2 SVGIG (reference sequence). The CDR3 length is 12 residues. The V gene end was trimmed by 8 bases and the J gene end by 14 bases; junction bases not matched to a gene: 12. The CDR3 here is CAGTGLAGEEFF. For the CDR3, the DNA is TGTGCCGGTACGGGGCTAGCGGGAGAGGAGTTCTTC.

This clone was recorded only once. This chain links TRBV5-1 with TRBJ2-5; TRBD2 matches at 14 bases. Germline V CDR1 and CDR2: SGHRS, YFSETQ. V was clipped by 2 bases and J by 2 bases; unmatched bases: 2. CDR3 length: 16 amino acids. The CDR3, as DNA: TGCGCCAGCAGCTTCGGACTAGCGGGGGGTCAAGAGACCCAGTACTTC. It is translated as CASSFGLAGGQETQYF.